These T cell receptor beta chains were read from a single sample in a study of response to subunit inactivated influenza vaccine. TCRdb fed the RT-PCR reads into MiXCR, producing one record per CDR3 protein. This table has approximately 250,000 distinct CDR3 sequences, 10% to 15% appearing once. The sample here was non-naive T cells sorted from PBMCs, taken around 15 days before vaccination. These receptors were obtained from a man over 45 who received an inactivated influenza vaccine. Both conserved end residues are part of each CDR3. A D gene is named only where the DNA matches it firmly. Expanded clones are given a class, and other clones once, few, many or no size at all.

>TRBV20-1|TRBD2|14|TRBJ2-1|few
CAQPSGDFYNEQFF
TGCGCCCAGCCCAGCGGGGATTTTTACAATGAGCAGTTCTTC
>TRBV24-1|TRBD1|17|TRBJ2-2|many
CATSDPGQGAWTGELFF
TGTGCCACCAGTGATCCTGGACAGGGGGCGTGGACCGGGGAGCTGTTTTTT
>TRBV29-1|-|12|TRBJ2-7|few
CSVRDSLYEQYF
TGCAGCGTGCGGGACAGTCTCTACGAGCAGTACTTC
>TRBV6-2/TRBV6-3|TRBD1|16|TRBJ2-7|few
CASSYRGPGQTYEQYF
TGTGCCAGCAGTTACAGGGGACCGGGACAGACCTACGAGCAGTACTTC
>TRBV11-3|TRBD2|14|TRBJ2-3|few
CASSLGDYGDTQYF
TGTGCCAGCAGCTTGGGGGACTACGGAGATACGCAGTATTTT
>TRBV6-2/TRBV6-3|-|13|TRBJ1-1|few
CASSYLADTEAFF
TGTGCCAGCAGTTACTTGGCGGACACTGAAGCTTTCTTT
>TRBV5-1|-|13|TRBJ2-7|many
CASSLGEAYEQYF
TGCGCCAGCAGCTTGGGGGAAGCCTACGAGCAGTACTTC
>TRBV5-1|-|15|TRBJ2-6|few
CAGDGLGAGANVLTF
TGCGCCGGGGACGGATTGGGCGCTGGGGCCAACGTCCTGACTTTC
>TRBV5-8|-|17|TRBJ2-1|few
CASSENLADVLLYEQFF
TGTGCCAGCAGCGAGAACTTAGCGGACGTCTTGTTGTATGAGCAGTTCTTC
>TRBV7-6|TRBD2|15|TRBJ2-1|few
CASSPRLAGWNEQFF
TGTGCCAGCAGCCCTAGACTAGCGGGATGGAATGAGCAGTTCTTC
>TRBV5-6|-|15|TRBJ2-1|-
CAISFGLAKPNEQFF
TGTGCCATCAGCTTCGGGCTAGCGAAACCCAATGAGCAGTTCTTC
>TRBV6-1|-|14|TRBJ1-5|many
CASSAQGGNQPQHF
TGTGCCAGCAGCGCGCAAGGGGGGAATCAGCCCCAGCATTTT
>TRBV4-2|TRBD1|17|TRBJ2-3|few
CASSQEAHRGFEDTQYF
TGTGCCAGCAGCCAAGAAGCCCACAGGGGATTTGAAGATACGCAGTATTTT
>TRBV7-9|TRBD1|14|TRBJ1-2|many
CASSLGQGDYGYTF
TGTGCCAGCAGCTTAGGCCAGGGGGACTATGGCTACACCTTC
>TRBV11-3|-|14|TRBJ2-3|-
CASSFGTSTDTQYF
TGTGCCAGCAGCTTCGGGACTAGCACAGATACGCAGTATTTT
>TRBV6-2/TRBV6-3|TRBD2|14|TRBJ2-7|-
CASTLAGSQGEQYF
TGTGCCAGCACTCTAGCGGGGTCCCAGGGTGAGCAGTACTTC
>TRBV5-1|TRBD1|14|TRBJ2-1|many
CASSPGTGDNEQFF
TGCGCCAGCAGCCCTGGGACAGGGGACAATGAGCAGTTCTTC